This T cell receptor (beta chain) is from a study of cytomegalovirus exposure and HLA in healthy donors. Broader study findings: HLA alleles showed associations with 15,000 to 20,000 TCR beta sequences in a later analysis, at a 0.05 false discovery rate. Rare TCR sequences predominated, though certain public TCRs were found in many donors. According to an earlier analysis, most TCR beta V segments yielded productive rearrangements about 90% or about 30% of the time. Some TCR beta chains (about 170 of them) were listed as cytomegalovirus-associated.

The ends lost 4 bases at V and 4 bases at J; junction bases unmatched: 13. From germline, CDR1 is SEHNR and CDR2 FQNEAQ (reference sequence). CDR3 length: 17 residues. Use of 60 Vbeta and 13 Jbeta primers characterized the PCR. Some clones are missing from TCRdb's copy, which holds only in-frame ones; the method was immunoSEQ multiplex PCR. In the table there are approximately 150,000 clones, over 80% of which are singletons. A remark on this clone: No antigen is known for it.

The sequencing sample was made of PBMCs. The TCR comes from a woman aged 25 to 39 in good health and CMV-seronegative. The chain combines TRBV7-9 with TRBJ1-2, with TRBD1 identical over 9 bases. CDR3 protein: CASSSGQGIHPSYGYTF. CDR3 bases: TGTGCCAGCAGCTCGGGACAGGGAATCCATCCCTCCTATGGCTACACCTTC. The whole variable domain, filled in from reference TRBV7-9 and TRBJ1-2, reads DTGVSQNPRHKITKRGQNVTFRCDPISEHNRLYWYRQTLGQGPEFLTYFQNEAQLEKSRLLSDRFSAERPKGSFSTLEIQRTEQGDSAMYLCASSSGQGIHPSYGYTFGSGTRLTVV.